A single T cell receptor beta chain is shown here with its context. The antigen is undetermined. Other DNA sequences from this sample encode an identical CDR3 as well. V was pared by 5 bases and J by 8 bases, with 17 bases between. CDR3 length: 14 residues. CDR1 is SGHRS, CDR2 YFSETQ, per germline. This entry is derived from a study of radiotherapy plus CTLA-4 blockade in lung cancer. General study points: Radiotherapy was combined with ipilimumab, and tumor-derived TCR clones then expanded in blood.

Assay used: immunoSEQ multiplex PCR; TCRdb lists only in-frame clones, some missing. The sample records nearly 110,000 clones, more than 75% being singletons. Here the sequenced sample was peripheral blood, taken from a patient treated with radiotherapy plus ipilimumab. The clonotype was recovered from a human donor with non-small cell lung cancer that progressed on radiotherapy plus ipilimumab. Some clones in this sample may be carry-over from other donors' samples. The chain carries TRBV5-1 and TRBJ2-1; a possible D gene is TRBD2 (7 bases). The CDR3 sequence: CASRSGVGGHEQFF. The DNA of the CDR3 is TGCGCCAGCAGGTCTGGGGTGGGGGGGCATGAGCAGTTCTTC. Supplemented by reference TRBV5-1 and TRBJ2-1, the full variable domain reads KAGVTQTPRYLIKTRGQQVTLSCSPISGHRSVSWYQQTPGQGLQFLFEYFSETQRNKGNFPGRFSGRQFSNSRSEMNVSTLELGDSALYLCASRSGVGGHEQFFGPGTRLTVL.